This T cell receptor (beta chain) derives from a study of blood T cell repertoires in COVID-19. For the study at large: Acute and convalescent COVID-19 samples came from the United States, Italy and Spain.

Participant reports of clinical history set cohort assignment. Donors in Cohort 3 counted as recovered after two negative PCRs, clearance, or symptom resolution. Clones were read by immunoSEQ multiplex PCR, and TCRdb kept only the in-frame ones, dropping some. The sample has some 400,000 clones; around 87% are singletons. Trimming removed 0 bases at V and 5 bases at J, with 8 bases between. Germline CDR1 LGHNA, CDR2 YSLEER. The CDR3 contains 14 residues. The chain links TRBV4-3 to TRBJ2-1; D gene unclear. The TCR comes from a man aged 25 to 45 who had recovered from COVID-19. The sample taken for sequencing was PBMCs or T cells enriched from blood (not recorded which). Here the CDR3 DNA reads TGCGCCAGCAGCCAAGATTACCAGGACAATGAGCAGTTCTTC. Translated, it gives CASSQDYQDNEQFF.